The source of this TCR beta chain is a study of beta chain features in type 1 diabetes. Study results and caveats: Type 1 diabetes patients had moderately but significantly shorter TCRB CDR3s in all four CD4+ subsets.

The CDR3 has 18 residues. CDR1 is SEHNR, CDR2 FQNEAQ, per germline (reference sequence). Trimming took off 3 bases at V and 0 bases at J, with 20 bases between the two ends. Expressed TCRB transcripts were sequenced because the isolated RNA had all been reverse transcribed beforehand. Sequencing used immunoSEQ multiplex PCR; TCRdb keeps in-frame clones, though not all of them. The sample has hundreds of thousands of clones, 17% seen once; the top ten hold 0.023%. For this clone: Its cognate antigen is unknown.

The receptor was derived from a woman aged 18-29 years in good health. Sequencing was done on a sample of naive CD4+ T cells from blood. The chain is built from TRBV7-9 and TRBJ1-1; D is possibly TRBD1 (5 bases). The CDR3 DNA reads as TGTGCCAGCAGCTTCCGACTCACACGGGCAGGGATGAACACTGAAGCTTTCTTT. Translated, it gives CASSFRLTRAGMNTEAFF.